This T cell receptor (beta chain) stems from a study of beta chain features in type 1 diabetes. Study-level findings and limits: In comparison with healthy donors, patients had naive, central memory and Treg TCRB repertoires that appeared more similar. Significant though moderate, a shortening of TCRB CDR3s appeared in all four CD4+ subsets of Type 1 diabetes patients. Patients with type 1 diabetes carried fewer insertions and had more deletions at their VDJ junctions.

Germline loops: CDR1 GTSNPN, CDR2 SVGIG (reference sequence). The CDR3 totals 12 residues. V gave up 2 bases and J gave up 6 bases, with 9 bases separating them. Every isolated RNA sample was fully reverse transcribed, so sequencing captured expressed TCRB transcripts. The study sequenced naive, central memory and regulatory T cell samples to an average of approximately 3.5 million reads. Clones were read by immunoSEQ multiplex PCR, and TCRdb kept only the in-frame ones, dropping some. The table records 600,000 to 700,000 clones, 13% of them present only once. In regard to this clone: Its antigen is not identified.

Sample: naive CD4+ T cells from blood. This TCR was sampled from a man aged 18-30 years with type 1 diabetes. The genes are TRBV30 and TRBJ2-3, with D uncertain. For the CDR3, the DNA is TGTGCCTGGAGTACGGTGAGGGATACGCAGTATTTT. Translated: CAWSTVRDTQYF.